A single sample is the source of the 3 T cell receptor beta chains below, sequenced in a study of T cell responses to AZD1222 COVID-19 vaccine. Only in-frame clones appear in the TCRdb table, and some are missing; sequencing was by immunoSEQ multiplex PCR. The table has about 140,000 clones, 75% to 90% seen once; the top ten hold around 4.7%. The sequencing used peripheral blood, collected on day 0 of AZD1222 vaccination. These receptors were collected from an adult in good health.

This chain links TRBV4-1 with TRBJ1-3, with 9 positions matching TRBD1. Losses at the gene ends were 0 bases for V and 8 bases for J; bases not matched to a gene: 5. The CDR3 runs 15 residues. The germline V gene has CDR1 MGHRA and CDR2 YSYEKL. CDR3 amino acids: CASSQEHRGRDTIYF. CDR3 DNA: TGCGCCAGCAGCCAAGAACACAGGGGGCGGGACACCATATATTTT.

The V and J genes are TRBV5-1 and TRBJ2-7, with a tentative D call TRBD2 (6 bases). CDR1 and CDR2 from the germline V gene are SGHRS and YFSETQ. This CDR3 region has 15 residues. V lost 1 base and J 6 bases, leaving 17 bases between the germline ends. CDR3 in amino acids: CASSLTSSSGREQYF. CDR3 DNA sequence: TGCGCCAGCAGCTTGACTAGCAGCTCGGGGCGCGAGCAGTACTTC. Using reference TRBV5-1 and TRBJ2-7 for the parts outside the CDR3, the full variable domain is KAGVTQTPRYLIKTRGQQVTLSCSPISGHRSVSWYQQTPGQGLQFLFEYFSETQRNKGNFPGRFSGRQFSNSRSEMNVSTLELGDSALYLCASSLTSSSGREQYFGPGTRLTVT.

The chain links TRBV16 to TRBJ1-5; no reliable D call. CDR1 and CDR2 from the germline V gene are KGHSY and FQNENV. The CDR3 contains 15 residues. The ends were cut back, 4 bases at V and 3 bases at J, with 13 bases in the middle. The CDR3 reads CASSRGPSHNQPQHF. CDR3 sequence (DNA): TGTGCCAGCAGCCGAGGACCGTCTCACAATCAGCCCCAGCATTTT.